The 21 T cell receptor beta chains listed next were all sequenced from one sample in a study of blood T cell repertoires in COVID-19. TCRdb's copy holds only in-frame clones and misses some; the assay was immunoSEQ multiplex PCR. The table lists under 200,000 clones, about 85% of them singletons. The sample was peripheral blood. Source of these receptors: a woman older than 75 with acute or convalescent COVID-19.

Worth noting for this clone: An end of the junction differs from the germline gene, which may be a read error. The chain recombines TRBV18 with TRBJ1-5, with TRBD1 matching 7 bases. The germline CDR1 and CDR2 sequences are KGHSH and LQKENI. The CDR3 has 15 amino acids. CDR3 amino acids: CASSPGTAPNQLQHF. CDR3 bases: TGTGCCAGCTCACCCGGGACAGCGCCTAATCAGCTCCAGCATTTT.

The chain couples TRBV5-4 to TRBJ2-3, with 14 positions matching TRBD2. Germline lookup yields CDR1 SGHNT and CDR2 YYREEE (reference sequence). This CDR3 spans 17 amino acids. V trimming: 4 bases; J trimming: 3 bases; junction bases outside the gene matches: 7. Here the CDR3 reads CASSEGLAGGATDTQYF. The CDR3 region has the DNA TGTGCCAGCAGCGAAGGACTAGCGGGGGGAGCGACAGATACGCAGTATTTT.

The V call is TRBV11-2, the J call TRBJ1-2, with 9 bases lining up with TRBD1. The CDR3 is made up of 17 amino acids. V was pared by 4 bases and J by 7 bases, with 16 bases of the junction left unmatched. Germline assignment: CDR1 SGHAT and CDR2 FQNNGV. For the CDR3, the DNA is TGTGCCAGCAGCTCTGGACCCGGGACAGGGCCCTACGGTGGCTACACCTTC. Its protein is CASSSGPGTGPYGGYTF.

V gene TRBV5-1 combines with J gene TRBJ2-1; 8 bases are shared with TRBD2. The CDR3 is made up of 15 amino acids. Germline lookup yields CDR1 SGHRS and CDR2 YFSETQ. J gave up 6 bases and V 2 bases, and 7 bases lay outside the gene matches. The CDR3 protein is CASSLAGALTNEQFF. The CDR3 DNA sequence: TGCGCCAGCAGCTTAGCGGGGGCCTTGACCAATGAGCAGTTCTTC.

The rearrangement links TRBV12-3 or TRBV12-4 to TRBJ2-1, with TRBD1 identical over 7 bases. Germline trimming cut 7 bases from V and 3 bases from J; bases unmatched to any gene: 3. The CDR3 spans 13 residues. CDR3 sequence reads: CASTRDSYNEQFF. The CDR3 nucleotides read TGTGCCAGCACCCGGGACAGCTACAATGAGCAGTTCTTC.

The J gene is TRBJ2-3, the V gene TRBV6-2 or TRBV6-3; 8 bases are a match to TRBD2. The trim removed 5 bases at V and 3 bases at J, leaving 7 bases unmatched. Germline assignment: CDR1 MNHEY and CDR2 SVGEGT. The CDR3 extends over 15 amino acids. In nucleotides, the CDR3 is TGTGCCAGCAGTAAACCCATAGCGGGGACAGATACGCAGTATTTT. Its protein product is CASSKPIAGTDTQYF.

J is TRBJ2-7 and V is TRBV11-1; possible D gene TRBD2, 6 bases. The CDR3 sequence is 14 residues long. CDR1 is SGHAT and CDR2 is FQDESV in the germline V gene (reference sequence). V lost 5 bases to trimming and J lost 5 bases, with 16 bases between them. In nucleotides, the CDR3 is TGTGCCAGCAGCCTCCCCCTCGCGGGGAACGAGCAGTACTTC. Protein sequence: CASSLPLAGNEQYF.

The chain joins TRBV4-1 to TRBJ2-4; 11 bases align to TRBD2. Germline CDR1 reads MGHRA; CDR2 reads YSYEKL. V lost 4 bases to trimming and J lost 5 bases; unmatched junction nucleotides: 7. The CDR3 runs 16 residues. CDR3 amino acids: CASSLLTGLAENIQYF. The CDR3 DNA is TGCGCCAGCAGCCTTCTCACGGGACTAGCGGAAAACATTCAGTACTTC.

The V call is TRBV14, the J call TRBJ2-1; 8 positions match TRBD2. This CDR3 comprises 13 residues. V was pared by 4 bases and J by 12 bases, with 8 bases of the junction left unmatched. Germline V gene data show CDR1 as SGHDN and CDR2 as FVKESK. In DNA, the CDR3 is TGTGCCAGCAGCCCTGGGACTAGTAGAGGGCAGTTCTTC. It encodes CASSPGTSRGQFF. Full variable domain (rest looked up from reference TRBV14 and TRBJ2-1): EAGVTQFPSHSVIEKGQTVTLRCDPISGHDNLYWYRRVMGKEIKFLLHFVKESKQDESGMPNNRFLAERTGGTYSTLKVQPAELEDSGVYFCASSPGTSRGQFFGPGTRLTVL.

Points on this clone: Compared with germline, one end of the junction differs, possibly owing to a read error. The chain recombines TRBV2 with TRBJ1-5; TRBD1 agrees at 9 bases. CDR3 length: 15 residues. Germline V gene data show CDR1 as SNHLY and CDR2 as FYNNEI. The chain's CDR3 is CANSKAGTGSQPQHF. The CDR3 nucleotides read TGTGCCAACAGTAAGGCCGGGACAGGGAGTCAGCCCCAGCATTTT.

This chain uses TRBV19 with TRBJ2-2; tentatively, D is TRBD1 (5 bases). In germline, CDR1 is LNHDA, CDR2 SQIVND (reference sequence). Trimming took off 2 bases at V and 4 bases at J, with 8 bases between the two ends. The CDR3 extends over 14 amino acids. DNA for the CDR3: TGTGCCAGTAGTATAAGGGGTCCCACCGGGGAGCTGTTTTTT. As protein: CASSIRGPTGELFF.

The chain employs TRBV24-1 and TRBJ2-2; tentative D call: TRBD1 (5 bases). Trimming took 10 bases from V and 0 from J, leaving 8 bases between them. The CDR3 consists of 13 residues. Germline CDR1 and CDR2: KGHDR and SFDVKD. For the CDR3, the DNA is TGTGCCACTGGACACCCGAACACCGGGGAGCTGTTTTTT. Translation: CATGHPNTGELFF.

In DNA, the CDR3 is TGTGCCAGCAGCTTCCCCGGGGGGCCTGGAAACACCATATATTTT. Protein sequence: CASSFPGGPGNTIYF. The chain recombines TRBV5-4 with TRBJ1-3; a weak D match, TRBD1 (6 bases). The V gene's germline CDR1 is SGHNT and CDR2 YYREEE (reference sequence). This CDR3 is built from 15 residues. V gave up 2 bases and J gave up 2 bases, with 11 bases separating them.

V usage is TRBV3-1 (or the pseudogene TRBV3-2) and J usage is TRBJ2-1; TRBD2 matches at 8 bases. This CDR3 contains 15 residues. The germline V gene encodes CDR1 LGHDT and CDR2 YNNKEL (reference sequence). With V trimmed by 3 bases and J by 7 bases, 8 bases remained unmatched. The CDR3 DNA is TGTGCCAGCAGCCATTCCGGGACTAGTTTTAATGAGCAGTTCTTC. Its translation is CASSHSGTSFNEQFF.

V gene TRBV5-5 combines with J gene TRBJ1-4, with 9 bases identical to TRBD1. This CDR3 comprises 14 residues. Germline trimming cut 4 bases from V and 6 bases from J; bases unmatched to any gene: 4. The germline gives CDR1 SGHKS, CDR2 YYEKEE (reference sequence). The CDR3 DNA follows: TGTGCCAGCAGCCGGACAGGGGATGATGAAAAACTGTTTTTT. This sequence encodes CASSRTGDDEKLFF. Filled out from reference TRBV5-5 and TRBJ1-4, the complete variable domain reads DAGVTQSPTHLIKTRGQQVTLRCSPISGHKSVSWYQQVLGQGPQFIFQYYEKEERGRGNFPDRFSARQFPNYSSELNVNALLLGDSALYLCASSRTGDDEKLFFGSGTQLSVL.

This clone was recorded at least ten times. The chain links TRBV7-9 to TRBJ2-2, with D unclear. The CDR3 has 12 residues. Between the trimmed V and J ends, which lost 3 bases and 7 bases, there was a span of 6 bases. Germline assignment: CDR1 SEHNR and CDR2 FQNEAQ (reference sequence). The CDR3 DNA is TGTGCCAGCAGCTTCCGCGTCGGGGAGCTGTTTTTT. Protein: CASSFRVGELFF.

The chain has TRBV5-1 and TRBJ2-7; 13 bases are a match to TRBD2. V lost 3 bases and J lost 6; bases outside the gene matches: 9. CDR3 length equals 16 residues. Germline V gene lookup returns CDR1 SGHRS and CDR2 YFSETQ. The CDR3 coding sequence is TGCGCCAGCAGCTACGGACTAGCGGGAGTTTTAGGCGAGCAGTACTTC. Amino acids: CASSYGLAGVLGEQYF.

CDR3 loop: CASSPPTFSGRTNEQFF. The CDR3 nucleotides read TGTGCCAGCAGTCCCCCGACCTTTAGCGGGAGGACGAATGAGCAGTTCTTC. The chain is built from TRBV6-6 and TRBJ2-1; 10 bases are shared with TRBD2. The CDR3 runs to 17 residues. V shed 5 bases and J 7 bases; nucleotides not matched to a gene: 14. The germline gives CDR1 MNHNY, CDR2 SVGAGI (reference sequence).

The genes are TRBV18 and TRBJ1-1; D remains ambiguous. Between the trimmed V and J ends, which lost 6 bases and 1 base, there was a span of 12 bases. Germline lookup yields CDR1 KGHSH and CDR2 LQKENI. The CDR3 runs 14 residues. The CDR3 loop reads CASSPQDSNTEAFF. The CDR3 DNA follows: TGTGCCAGCTCCCCTCAAGACTCGAACACTGAAGCTTTCTTT.

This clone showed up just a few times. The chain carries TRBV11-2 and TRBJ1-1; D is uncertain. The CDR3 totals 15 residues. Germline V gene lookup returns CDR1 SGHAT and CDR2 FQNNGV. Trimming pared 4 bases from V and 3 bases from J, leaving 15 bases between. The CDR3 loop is CASSSLGGLDTEAFF. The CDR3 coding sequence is TGTGCCAGCAGCTCCCTAGGAGGGTTGGACACTGAAGCTTTCTTT.

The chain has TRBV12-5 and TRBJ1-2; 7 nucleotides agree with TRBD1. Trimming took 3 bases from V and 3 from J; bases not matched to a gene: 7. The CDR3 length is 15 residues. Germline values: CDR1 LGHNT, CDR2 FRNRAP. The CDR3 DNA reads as TGTGCTAGTGGTTTAGGGGGCCCTCTTGACTATGGCTACACCTTC. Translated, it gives CASGLGGPLDYGYTF.